The 5 T cell receptor beta chains in this list originate from one sample, sequenced in a study of identifying expanded T cells in peripheral blood. Measured with immunoSEQ multiplex PCR; TCRdb has only the in-frame clones, and not every one. The table includes under 150,000 clones, around nine tenths detected once. The specimen was blood. The source of these receptors is a person between 18 and 75 years old in good health.

This rearrangement joins TRBV10-1 to TRBJ2-3; D is undetermined. The V end lost 3 bases, the J end lost 4 bases, and 11 bases lay between the germline ends. The germline CDR1 and CDR2 sequences are WNHNN and SYGVQD (reference sequence). CDR3 length: 14 residues. CDR3 loop: CASSEFIGPDTQYF. Here the CDR3 DNA reads TGCGCCAGCAGTGAATTTATCGGACCAGATACGCAGTATTTT.

The chain links TRBV11-2 to TRBJ2-3; 9 bases map to TRBD2. Germline assignment: CDR1 SGHAT and CDR2 FQNNGV. This CDR3 has 17 amino acids. Germline trimming cut 2 bases from V and 0 bases from J; bases unmatched to any gene: 6. CDR3 protein: CASSLLAGVGSTDTQYF. The CDR3 DNA reads TGTGCCAGCAGCTTATTAGCGGGAGTCGGGAGCACAGATACGCAGTATTTT.

This rearrangement joins TRBV5-1 to TRBJ1-2; D is perhaps TRBD1 (5 bases). Germline assignment: CDR1 SGHRS and CDR2 YFSETQ. The CDR3 runs to 14 residues. The germline V and J ends were trimmed by 4 bases and 4 bases, with 14 bases remaining between them. Written as DNA, the CDR3 is TGCGCCAGCAGCAAAGGGACCCCCGCCTATGGCTACACCTTC. It translates to CASSKGTPAYGYTF.

The chain joins TRBV28 to TRBJ2-7; TRBD1 matches at 9 bases. The CDR3 loop spans 17 amino acids. In germline, CDR1 is MDHEN, CDR2 SYDVKM. Unmatched junction bases numbered 12, after V lost 4 bases and J lost 2 bases. Written as DNA, the CDR3 is TGTGCCAGCAGTTCTGCTATGGGGACAGGGAGGGCCTACGAGCAGTACTTC. It yields the protein CASSSAMGTGRAYEQYF. The complete variable domain, with remaining parts taken from reference TRBV28 and TRBJ2-7, reads DVKVTQSSRYLVKRTGEKVFLECVQDMDHENMFWYRQDPGLGLRLIYFSYDVKMKEKGDIPEGYSVSREKKERFSLILESASTNQTSMYLCASSSAMGTGRAYEQYFGPGTRLTVT.

The chain joins TRBV28 to TRBJ1-4, with TRBD1 identical over 8 bases. This CDR3 spans 16 amino acids. Per the germline V gene, CDR1 is MDHEN and CDR2 is SYDVKM. The trim removed 2 bases at V and 6 bases at J, leaving 8 bases unmatched. CDR3 residues: CASSLKLQGVDEKLFF. The CDR3 DNA reads as TGTGCCAGCAGTTTAAAGTTACAGGGGGTTGATGAAAAACTGTTTTTT. Full variable domain (rest looked up from reference TRBV28 and TRBJ1-4): DVKVTQSSRYLVKRTGEKVFLECVQDMDHENMFWYRQDPGLGLRLIYFSYDVKMKEKGDIPEGYSVSREKKERFSLILESASTNQTSMYLCASSLKLQGVDEKLFFGSGTQLSVL.